A single sample gave rise to the 23 T cell receptor beta chains below, sequenced in a study of cytomegalovirus exposure and HLA in healthy donors. The PCR employed 60 Vbeta primers together with 13 Jbeta primers. Clones were sequenced by immunoSEQ multiplex PCR, and TCRdb holds only the in-frame ones, with some missing. The table includes around 150,000 clones, approximately 79% detected once. Sequencing was performed on PBMCs. Receptors originate from a man in his forties or fifties in good health and CMV-seropositive.

The chain couples TRBV9 to TRBJ1-1; 8 bases fit TRBD1. V gave up 4 bases and J gave up 7 bases; unmatched junction bases: 6. This CDR3 is 13 amino acids long. Looked up from germline, CDR1 is SGDLS and CDR2 is YYNGEE. The CDR3 region is CASSSRQGCEAFF. DNA for the CDR3: TGTGCCAGCAGCTCCCGACAGGGGTGTGAAGCTTTCTTT.

V is TRBV19 and J is TRBJ1-1; 7 bases align to TRBD1. The CDR3 is 17 amino acids. The ends lost 4 bases at V and 4 bases at J; junction bases unmatched: 15. Per germline, CDR1 LNHDA and CDR2 SQIVND (reference sequence). CDR3 in amino acids: CASSSRGRGMAGTEAFF. The CDR3 region has the DNA TGTGCCAGTAGTAGCCGGGGCAGGGGGATGGCAGGCACTGAAGCTTTCTTT. The full variable domain, its missing parts supplied by reference TRBV19 and TRBJ1-1, is DGGITQSPKYLFRKEGQNVTLSCEQNLNHDAMYWYRQDPGQGLRLIYYSQIVNDFQKGDIAEGYSVSREKKESFPLTVTSAQKNPTAFYLCASSSRGRGMAGTEAFFGQGTRLTVV.

The chain links TRBV4-1 to TRBJ2-7; the D gene is possibly TRBD1 (6 bases). This CDR3 contains 13 residues. Germline V gene lookup returns CDR1 MGHRA and CDR2 YSYEKL. Between the trimmed V and J ends, which lost 5 bases and 5 bases, there was a span of 13 bases. CDR3 DNA: TGCGCCAGCAGCTCTACAGGGTTCGACGAGCAGTACTTC. Its protein product is CASSSTGFDEQYF.

The rearrangement uses TRBV11-1 and TRBJ2-7; 10 nucleotides match TRBD2. The V and J ends lost 2 bases and 4 bases, in that order; junction bases with no gene match: 2. There are 14 residues in the CDR3. The germline V gene encodes CDR1 SGHAT and CDR2 FQDESV (reference sequence). The CDR3 sequence: CASSLLAGEYEQYF. Written as DNA, the CDR3 is TGTGCCAGCAGCTTACTAGCGGGGGAATACGAGCAGTACTTC.

The V call is TRBV19, the J call TRBJ2-7; maybe TRBD1 (7 bases). CDR3 size: 14 residues. V was pared by 3 bases and J by 2 bases, with 11 bases between. The germline V gene encodes CDR1 LNHDA and CDR2 SQIVND (reference sequence). Here the CDR3 DNA reads TGTGCCAGTAGTATGCGGGACAGAGCCTACGAGCAGTACTTC. Translation gives CASSMRDRAYEQYF.

V usage is TRBV5-1 and J usage is TRBJ1-1; D gene ambiguous. The CDR3 is 15 amino acids. Germline V gives CDR1 SGHRS, CDR2 YFSETQ. V was shortened by 3 bases and J by 1 base, with 13 bases between the two germline ends. CDR3 DNA sequence: TGCGCCAGCAGCTCCTCTGCGAGGCCGAACACTGAAGCTTTCTTT. Protein product: CASSSSARPNTEAFF.

The CDR3 protein is CASSLTRFSGNTIYF. As DNA, the CDR3 is TGTGCCAGCAGCCTGACTCGATTCTCTGGAAACACCATATATTTT. The chain recombines TRBV6-5 with TRBJ1-3; D gene unclear. Trimming left V 6 bases short and J 0 bases short, with 12 bases between. The CDR3 loop spans 15 amino acids. Germline loops: CDR1 MNHEY, CDR2 SVGAGI.

The V gene is TRBV27, the J gene TRBJ1-6; D is uncertain. The V gene's germline CDR1 is MNHEY and CDR2 SMNVEV (reference sequence). The CDR3 consists of 14 residues. V lost 5 bases and J lost 2, with 7 bases in between. DNA for the CDR3: TGTGCCAGCAGTCTGGCGGCCTATAATTCACCCCTCCACTTT. This translates into CASSLAAYNSPLHF.

The chain recombines TRBV13 with TRBJ1-6, with 11 bases that match TRBD1. The CDR3 extends over 19 amino acids. Germline V gene sequence: CDR1 PRHDT, CDR2 FYEKMQ (reference sequence). The J segment lost 6 bases and the V segment lost 1 base, leaving 11 bases of the junction unmatched. In DNA form, the CDR3 reads TGTGCCAGCAGCTTAGCCGGGACAGGGGGGACGGGGGTTAATTCACCCCTCCACTTT. It yields the protein CASSLAGTGGTGVNSPLHF.

This rearrangement joins TRBV19 to TRBJ1-1, with D possibly matching TRBD1 (5 bases). V lost 6 bases and J lost 7, with 15 bases in between. The CDR3 covers 13 residues. The germline CDR1 and CDR2 sequences are LNHDA and SQIVND (reference sequence). The CDR3 is CASSRDSLIEAFF. As DNA, the CDR3 is TGTGCCAGTAGCCGCGACAGCCTAATTGAAGCTTTCTTT.

The chain is built from TRBV5-1 and TRBJ1-1; 10 positions agree with TRBD1. V shed 4 bases and J 0 bases; nucleotides not matched to a gene: 0. The length of the CDR3 is 14 residues. Germline CDR1 and CDR2: SGHRS and YFSETQ. The CDR3 DNA reads TGCGCCAGCAGCGGGACAGGGGTGAACACTGAAGCTTTCTTT. Translating gives CASSGTGVNTEAFF.

V gene TRBV18 combines with J gene TRBJ2-2; D perhaps matches TRBD2 (5 bases). Per germline, CDR1 KGHSH and CDR2 LQKENI. Trimming took off 0 bases at V and 3 bases at J, with 11 bases between the two ends. The CDR3 consists of 16 residues. CDR3 in amino acids: CASSPPRAADTGELFF. CDR3 DNA sequence: TGTGCCAGCTCACCACCGAGGGCCGCGGACACCGGGGAGCTGTTTTTT.

CDR3: CASSSGLAGSSGELFF. CDR3 nucleotides: TGTGCCAGCAGCTCCGGACTAGCGGGATCCTCGGGGGAGCTGTTTTTT. V gene TRBV7-3 combines with J gene TRBJ2-2, with 12 bases that match TRBD2. The CDR3 length is 16 residues. V lost 4 bases and J lost 8; bases outside the gene matches: 8. Germline-derived CDR1 and CDR2 are SGHTA and FQGTGA.

This chain joins TRBV5-1 and TRBJ1-1; D call uncertain. This CDR3 has 14 amino acids. CDR1 and CDR2 (germline): SGHRS, YFSETQ. V was shortened by 1 base and J by 5 bases, with 12 bases between the two germline ends. DNA for the CDR3: TGCGCCAGCAGCTTGTTTGGGGAGCAAACTGAAGCTTTCTTT. Translated: CASSLFGEQTEAFF.

This clone was picked up a small number of times. CDR3 bases: TGTGCCAGCAGCTCTCTTCGGGGACAGGGTTACAATGAGCAGTTCTTC. Its protein product is CASSSLRGQGYNEQFF. The chain carries TRBV7-2 and TRBJ2-1; 9 nucleotides agree with TRBD1. The junction had 8 bases not matched to a gene; V was cut back by 4 bases and J by 4 bases. Germline CDR1 SGHTA, CDR2 FQGNSA. The CDR3 sequence is 16 residues long.

This chain uses TRBV7-2 with TRBJ2-7; D ambiguous. Trimming removed 3 bases from V and 7 bases from J, with 13 bases in between. Looked up from germline, CDR1 is SGHTA and CDR2 is FQGNSA. The CDR3 length is 13 residues. The DNA for the CDR3 is TGTGCCAGCAGCTTTTACCTATCCCCGGAGCAGTACTTC. As protein: CASSFYLSPEQYF.

V usage is TRBV13 and J usage is TRBJ2-2; D is perhaps TRBD1 (6 bases). CDR1 is PRHDT and CDR2 is FYEKMQ in the germline V gene (reference sequence). Trimming cost V 5 bases and J 11 bases, with 21 bases left between them. CDR3 size: 15 residues. The CDR3 protein is CASSHQGGTPFELFF. CDR3 bases: TGTGCCAGCAGCCATCAAGGGGGAACACCCTTTGAGCTGTTTTTT.

The chain uses TRBV7-2 and TRBJ2-3; D may be TRBD1 (6 bases). This CDR3 region has 13 residues. V gave up 5 bases and J gave up 4 bases, with 10 bases separating them. Germline loops: CDR1 SGHTA, CDR2 FQGNSA. CDR3 amino acids: CASSEQGADTQYF. CDR3 coding DNA: TGTGCCAGCAGCGAACAGGGCGCAGATACGCAGTATTTT.

The rearrangement joins TRBV10-3 to TRBJ2-7, with 10 bases fitting TRBD2. Germline V gives CDR1 ENHRY, CDR2 SYGVKD. The CDR3 covers 18 residues. With 6 bases clipped from V and 1 base from J, the junction kept 15 bases outside the gene matches. The CDR3 DNA follows: TGTGCCATCAGGATTTTTAAGGGGCCTAGCGGGGGATCCTACGAGCAGTACTTC. This codes for CAIRIFKGPSGGSYEQYF.

This clone is a singleton in its sample. The chain is built from TRBV14 and TRBJ1-3, with D uncertain. The CDR3 is 16 residues long. Trimming removed 0 bases from V and 4 bases from J, with 13 bases in between. Germline CDR1 is SGHDN and CDR2 is FVKESK. The CDR3 region has the DNA TGTGCCAGCAGCCAAGATTATCCTGCTATAGGAAACACCATATATTTT. Residues: CASSQDYPAIGNTIYF.

The chain links TRBV2 to TRBJ2-7; tentatively, D is TRBD2 (6 bases). Germline assignment: CDR1 SNHLY and CDR2 FYNNEI. V gave up 1 base and J gave up 9 bases, with 7 bases separating them. This CDR3 comprises 11 residues. CDR3 sequence (DNA): TGTGCCAGCAGTGAAGGGAGGGGGCAGTACTTC. Its translation is CASSEGRGQYF.

This rearrangement joins TRBV5-1 to TRBJ2-1; weak D call: TRBD2 (6 bases). The V gene lost 2 bases and the J gene lost 5 bases, with 11 bases spanning the gap. CDR3 length equals 14 residues. Germline V gene data show CDR1 as SGHRS and CDR2 as YFSETQ. The CDR3 bases are TGCGCCAGCAGCTTAGGGACTGCAAACAATGAGCAGTTCTTC. This gives the protein CASSLGTANNEQFF. The entire variable domain, with the rest obtained from reference TRBV5-1 and TRBJ2-1, is as follows: KAGVTQTPRYLIKTRGQQVTLSCSPISGHRSVSWYQQTPGQGLQFLFEYFSETQRNKGNFPGRFSGRQFSNSRSEMNVSTLELGDSALYLCASSLGTANNEQFFGPGTRLTVL.

Only one count was recorded for this clone. CDR3 bases: TGTGCCAGCAGCCGGGGACAGGGTAACGAGCAGTACTTC. This gives the protein CASSRGQGNEQYF. The rearrangement uses TRBV11-3 and TRBJ2-7; 9 bases match TRBD1. This CDR3 is 13 amino acids long. Germline lookup yields CDR1 SGHNT and CDR2 YENEEA. The ends lost 5 bases at V and 5 bases at J; junction bases unmatched: 4.